The rows below give T cell receptor beta chains drawn from one sample of a study of shared clonotypes between healthy human individuals. The data were produced by immunoSEQ multiplex PCR, yet TCRdb's version contains in-frame clones alone and is incomplete. The sample yields roughly 700,000 clones, over 65% seen once. Sequenced: memory CD4+ T cells sorted from blood. The receptors stem from a young woman in good health. Each CDR3 is given with its conserved first and last residue. The order of the fields is V gene, CDR3 protein.

>TRBV6-1
CASSEGTSGSNEQYF
>TRBV29-1
CSVSASSSTGELFF
>TRBV29-1
CSVVLASDTQYF
>TRBV2
CASSERGASYEQYF
>TRBV2
CASSDAVGLGKHF
>TRBV5-1
CASSSEPSSNEQFF
>TRBV6-5
CASSYRDRGYEQYF
>TRBV5-4
CASSLTVNTEAFF
>TRBV5-1
CASSLLAAYEQYF
>TRBV5-5
CASSRKGANQPQHF
>TRBV7-9
CASSLVRGTGGLYNEQFF
>TRBV2
CASKVQGLSGNTIYF
>TRBV5-4
CASSATGGDTQYF
>TRBV2
CASSRATSGIYEQYF
>TRBV28
CASSSGQLAEQFF
>TRBV10-3
CAISEDHYEQYF
>TRBV19
CASSAMGMGGTEAFF
>TRBV7-2
CASSSGDYGYTF
>TRBV6-6
CASTAEREYHEQYF
>TRBV18
CASSPPGQRRSYEQYF
>TRBV11-2
CASSNYRTSDEQFF
>TRBV19
CASTSWGRGPGQPQHF
>TRBV11-1
CASSQGQGGTGELFF
>TRBV18
CASSPHQGASGANVLTF
>TRBV5-1
CASSSEAPDTQYF
>TRBV28
CASSLTTAGEKLFF
>TRBV19
CASSSLLRATSGANVLTF
>TRBV7-9
CASSLGGFGNTIYF
>TRBV28
CASSLFGTAGSWAGYTF
>TRBV11-3
CASSLDLPLGRGTGELFF
>TRBV5-4
CASSGPSGRVYNEQFF
>TRBV10-2
CASSVSGNTEAFF
>TRBV14
CASSQLEPPLDQPQHF
>TRBV19
CASTRAGAGFSGANVLTF
>TRBV18
CASSFGQANSGANVLTF
>TRBV7-6
CASSSRGAPGNTIYF
>TRBV10-1
CASRDTQNTEAFF
>TRBV19
CASSTGPGAFF
>TRBV28
CASRPSGIYTQYF
>TRBV4-1
CASSQVVTADQPQHF
>TRBV28
CASSTQTGAAFF
>TRBV19
CASRDSGNQPQHF
>TRBV11-2
CASSSRTTTDTQYF
>TRBV9
CASSVVRGELFF
>TRBV6-1
CASSAGQGAGIDTQYF
>TRBV2
CASRTESETQYF
>TRBV7-2
CASSLAPTSGETQYF
>TRBV19
CASSTSESTDTQYF
>TRBV30
CAWSLGRNNSPLHF
>TRBV6-7
CASTGTLPGNTIYF
>TRBV5-1
CASSLAIRLRDTYEQYF
>TRBV28
CASSRPRGESYEQYF
>TRBV28
CASIARDPSGRGEQYF
>TRBV6-6
CASRGDTGGSYNEQFF
>TRBV4-1
CASSQGLTLTSYEQYF
>TRBV28
CASRVAGSLGEQYF
>TRBV20-1
CSARDQRAQHF